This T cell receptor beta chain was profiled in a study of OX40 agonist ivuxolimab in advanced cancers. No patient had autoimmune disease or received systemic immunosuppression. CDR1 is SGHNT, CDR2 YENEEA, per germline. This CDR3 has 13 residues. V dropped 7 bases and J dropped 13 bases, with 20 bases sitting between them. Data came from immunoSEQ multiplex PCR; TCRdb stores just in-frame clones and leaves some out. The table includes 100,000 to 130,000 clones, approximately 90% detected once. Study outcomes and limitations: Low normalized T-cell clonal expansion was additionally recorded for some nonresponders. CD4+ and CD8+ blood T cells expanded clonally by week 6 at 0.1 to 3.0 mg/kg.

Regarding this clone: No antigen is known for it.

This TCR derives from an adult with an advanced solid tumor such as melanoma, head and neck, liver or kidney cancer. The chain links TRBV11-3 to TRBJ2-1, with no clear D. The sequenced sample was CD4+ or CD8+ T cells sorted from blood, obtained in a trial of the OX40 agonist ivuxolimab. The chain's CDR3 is CASTNNLVVTQFF. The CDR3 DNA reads TGTGCCAGCACCAATAACTTGGTCGTGACACAGTTCTTC.